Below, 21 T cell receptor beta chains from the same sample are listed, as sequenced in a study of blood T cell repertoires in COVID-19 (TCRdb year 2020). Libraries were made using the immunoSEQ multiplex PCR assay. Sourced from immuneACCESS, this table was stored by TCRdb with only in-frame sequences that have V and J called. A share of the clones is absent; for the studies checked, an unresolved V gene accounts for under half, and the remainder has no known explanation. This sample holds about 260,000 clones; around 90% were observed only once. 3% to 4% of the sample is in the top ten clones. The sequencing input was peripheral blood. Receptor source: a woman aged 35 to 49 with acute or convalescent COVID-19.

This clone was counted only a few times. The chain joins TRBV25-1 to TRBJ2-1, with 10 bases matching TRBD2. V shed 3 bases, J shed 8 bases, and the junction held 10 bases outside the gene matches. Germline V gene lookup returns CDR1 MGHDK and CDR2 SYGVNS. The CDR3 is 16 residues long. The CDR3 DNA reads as TGTGCCAGCAGTGAGGGTAATGAGCGGGGGGGCTATGAGCAGTTCTTC. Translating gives CASSEGNERGGYEQFF.

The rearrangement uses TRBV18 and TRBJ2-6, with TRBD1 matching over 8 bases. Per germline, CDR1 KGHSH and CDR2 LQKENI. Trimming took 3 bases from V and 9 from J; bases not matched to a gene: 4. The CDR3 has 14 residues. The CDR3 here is CASSPSGQGNVLTF. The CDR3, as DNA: TGTGCCAGCTCACCTAGCGGACAGGGCAACGTCCTGACTTTC. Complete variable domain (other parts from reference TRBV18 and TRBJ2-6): NAGVMQNPRHLVRRRGQEARLRCSPMKGHSHVYWYRQLPEEGLKFMVYLQKENIIDESGMPKERFSAEFPKEGPSILRIQQVVRGDSAAYFCASSPSGQGNVLTFGAGSRLTVL.

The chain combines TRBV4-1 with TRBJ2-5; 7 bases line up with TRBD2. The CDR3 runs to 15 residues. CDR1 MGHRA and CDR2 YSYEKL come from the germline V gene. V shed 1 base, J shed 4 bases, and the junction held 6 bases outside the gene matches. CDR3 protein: CASSQGGGTLETQYF. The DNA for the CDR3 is TGCGCCAGCAGCCAAGGGGGAGGGACGCTAGAGACCCAGTACTTC.

The CDR3 sequence is CASSQDRPGNTIYF. The CDR3 region has the DNA TGCGCCAGCAGCCAGGACAGGCCTGGAAACACCATATATTTT. The V call is TRBV5-1, the J call TRBJ1-3; 7 positions match TRBD1. With 4 bases clipped from V and 2 bases from J, the junction kept 3 bases outside the gene matches. The germline V gene has CDR1 SGHRS and CDR2 YFSETQ. The CDR3 is 14 amino acids.

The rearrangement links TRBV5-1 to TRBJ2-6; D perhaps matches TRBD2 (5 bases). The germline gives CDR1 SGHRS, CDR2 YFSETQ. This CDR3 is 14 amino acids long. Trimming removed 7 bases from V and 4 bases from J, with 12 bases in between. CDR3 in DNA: TGCGCCAGCGGCCCCCCGGGGGGGGCCAACGTCCTGACTTTC. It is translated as CASGPPGGANVLTF.

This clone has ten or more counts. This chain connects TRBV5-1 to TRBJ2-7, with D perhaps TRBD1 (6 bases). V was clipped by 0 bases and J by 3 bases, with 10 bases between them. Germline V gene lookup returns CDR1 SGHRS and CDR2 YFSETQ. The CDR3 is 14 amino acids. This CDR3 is CASSLGDKGYEQYV. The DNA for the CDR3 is TGCGCCAGCAGCTTGGGGGACAAAGGCTACGAGCAGTACGTC.

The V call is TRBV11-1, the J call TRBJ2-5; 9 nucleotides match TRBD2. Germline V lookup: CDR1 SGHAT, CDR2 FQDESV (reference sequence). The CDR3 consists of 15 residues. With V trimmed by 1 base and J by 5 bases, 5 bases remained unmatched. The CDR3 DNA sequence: TGTGCCAGCAGCTTAGGCGGGGGGGCCTTCGAGACCCAGTACTTC. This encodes CASSLGGGAFETQYF.

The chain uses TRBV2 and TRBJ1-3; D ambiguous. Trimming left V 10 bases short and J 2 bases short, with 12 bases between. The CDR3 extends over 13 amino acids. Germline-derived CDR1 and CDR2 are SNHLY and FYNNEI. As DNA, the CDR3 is TGTGCCACCCGTACCGACACTGGAAACACCATATATTTT. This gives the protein CATRTDTGNTIYF.

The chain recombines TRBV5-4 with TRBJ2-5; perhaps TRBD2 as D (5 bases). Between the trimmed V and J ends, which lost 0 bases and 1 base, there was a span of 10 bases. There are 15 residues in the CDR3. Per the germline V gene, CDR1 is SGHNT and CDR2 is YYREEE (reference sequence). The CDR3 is CASSLEGLFQETQYF. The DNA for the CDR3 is TGTGCCAGCAGCTTGGAAGGACTTTTCCAAGAGACCCAGTACTTC.

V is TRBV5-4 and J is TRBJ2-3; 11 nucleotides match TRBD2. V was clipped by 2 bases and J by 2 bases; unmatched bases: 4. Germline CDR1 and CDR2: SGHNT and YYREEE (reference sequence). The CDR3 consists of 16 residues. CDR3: CASSFALAGVTDTQYF. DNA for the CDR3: TGTGCCAGCAGCTTCGCACTAGCGGGGGTCACAGATACGCAGTATTTT.

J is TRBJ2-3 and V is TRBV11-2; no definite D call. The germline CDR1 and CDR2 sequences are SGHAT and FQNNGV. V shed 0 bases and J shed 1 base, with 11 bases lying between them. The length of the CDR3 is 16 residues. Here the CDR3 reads CASSLDLGWGTDTQYF. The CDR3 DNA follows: TGTGCCAGCAGCTTAGATCTAGGATGGGGCACAGATACGCAGTATTTT.

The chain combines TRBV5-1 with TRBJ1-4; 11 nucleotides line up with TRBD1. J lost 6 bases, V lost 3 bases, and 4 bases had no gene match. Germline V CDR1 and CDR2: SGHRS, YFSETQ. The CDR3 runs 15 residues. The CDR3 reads CASSSPGQGDEKLFF. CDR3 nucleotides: TGCGCCAGCAGCTCGCCGGGACAGGGGGATGAAAAACTGTTTTTT.

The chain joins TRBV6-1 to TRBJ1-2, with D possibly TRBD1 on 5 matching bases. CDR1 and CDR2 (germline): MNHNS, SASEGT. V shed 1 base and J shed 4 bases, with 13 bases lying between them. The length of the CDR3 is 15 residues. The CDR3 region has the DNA TGTGCCAGCAGTGAAGTGGGGGGTCGGGGCTATGGCTACACCTTC. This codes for CASSEVGGRGYGYTF.

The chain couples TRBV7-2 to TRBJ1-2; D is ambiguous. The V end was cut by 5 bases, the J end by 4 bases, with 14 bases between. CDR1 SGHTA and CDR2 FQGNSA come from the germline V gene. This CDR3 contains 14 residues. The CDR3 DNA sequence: TGTGCCAGCAGCGCCCACTTAGGCGGCTATGGCTACACCTTC. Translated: CASSAHLGGYGYTF. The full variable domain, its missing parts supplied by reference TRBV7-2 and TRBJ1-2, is GAGVSQSPSNKVTEKGKDVELRCDPISGHTALYWYRQSLGQGLEFLIYFQGNSAPDKSGLPSDRFSAERTGGSVSTLTIQRTQQEDSAVYLCASSAHLGGYGYTFGSGTRLTVV.

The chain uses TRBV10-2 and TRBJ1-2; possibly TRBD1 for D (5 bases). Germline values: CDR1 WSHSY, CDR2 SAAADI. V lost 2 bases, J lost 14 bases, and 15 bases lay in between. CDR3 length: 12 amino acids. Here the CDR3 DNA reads TGCGCCAGCAGTGAGGGAGCAGGGCCATATACCTTC. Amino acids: CASSEGAGPYTF.

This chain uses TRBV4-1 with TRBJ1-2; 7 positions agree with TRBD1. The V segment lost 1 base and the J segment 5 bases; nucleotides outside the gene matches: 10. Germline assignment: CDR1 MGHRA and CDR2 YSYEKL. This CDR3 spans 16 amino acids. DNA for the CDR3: TGCGCCAGCAGCCAAGTTGGGACAGAGGGTTCTTATGGCTACACCTTC. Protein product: CASSQVGTEGSYGYTF.

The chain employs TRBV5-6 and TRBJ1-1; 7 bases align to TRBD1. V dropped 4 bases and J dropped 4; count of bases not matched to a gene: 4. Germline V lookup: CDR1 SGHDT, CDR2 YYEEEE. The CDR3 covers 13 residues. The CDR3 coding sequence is TGTGCCAGCAGCCTACCAGGGGGCACTGAAGCTTTCTTT. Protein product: CASSLPGGTEAFF.

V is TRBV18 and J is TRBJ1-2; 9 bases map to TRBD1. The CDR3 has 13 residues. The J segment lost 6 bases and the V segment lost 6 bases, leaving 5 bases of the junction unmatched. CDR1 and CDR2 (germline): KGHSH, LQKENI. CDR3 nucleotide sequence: TGTGCCAGCTCTCTCGACAGGGGGAATGGCTACACCTTC. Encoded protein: CASSLDRGNGYTF.

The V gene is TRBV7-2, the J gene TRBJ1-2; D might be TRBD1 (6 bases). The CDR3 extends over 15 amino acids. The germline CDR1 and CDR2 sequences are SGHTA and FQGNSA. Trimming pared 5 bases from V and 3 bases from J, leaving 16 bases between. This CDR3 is CASSLTGPLHYGYTF. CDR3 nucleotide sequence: TGTGCCAGCAGCCTGACAGGCCCTCTCCACTATGGCTACACCTTC.

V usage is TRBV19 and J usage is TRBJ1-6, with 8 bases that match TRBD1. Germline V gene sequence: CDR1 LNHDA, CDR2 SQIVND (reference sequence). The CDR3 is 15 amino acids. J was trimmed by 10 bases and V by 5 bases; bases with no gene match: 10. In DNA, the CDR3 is TGTGCCAGTAGTGCCGGACAGGGTGTAAAGTCACCCCTCCACTTT. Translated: CASSAGQGVKSPLHF.

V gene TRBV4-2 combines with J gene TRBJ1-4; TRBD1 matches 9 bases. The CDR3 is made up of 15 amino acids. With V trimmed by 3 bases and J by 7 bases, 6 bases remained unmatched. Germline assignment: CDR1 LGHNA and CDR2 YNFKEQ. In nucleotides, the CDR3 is TGTGCCAGCAGCCATGGGGACAGGGAGATTGAAAAACTGTTTTTT. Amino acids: CASSHGDREIEKLFF.